This TCR beta chain was obtained from a study of cytomegalovirus exposure and HLA in healthy donors. It was with 60 Vbeta and 13 Jbeta primers that the PCR ran. The protocol was immunoSEQ multiplex PCR, while the TCRdb copy is restricted to in-frame clones and leaves out a portion. This table holds fewer than 110,000 clones, 55% to 85% found once. Remarks on this clone: Its target is unknown.

Study-level findings and limits: HLA allele associations emerged for about 16,000 TCR beta sequences in a later analysis, at 0.05 false discovery rate. CMV antigen specificity of a few CMV-associated chains was confirmed in vitro. Accurate prediction of most subjects' HLA-A and HLA-B alleles from TCR beta sequences was reported. In a later analysis, HLA-associated TCR beta chains were more clonally expanded than equally common others.

V lost 1 base to trimming and J lost 11 bases, with 10 bases between them. CDR1 is SGHVS and CDR2 is FQNEAQ in the germline V gene. The CDR3 extends over 12 amino acids. The TCR was taken from a man aged 25 to 40 in good health and CMV-seronegative. The chain couples TRBV7-8 to TRBJ2-3; D is unresolved. The sequencing sample was made of PBMCs. The DNA of the CDR3 is TGTGCCAGCAGCTTAGAGCTGTCGAAGCAGTATTTT. Translation gives CASSLELSKQYF.